The sequence of this T cell receptor beta chain was determined in a study of blood T cell repertoires in COVID-19. CDR1 and CDR2 from the germline V gene are MGHRA and YSYEKL. Trimming pared 2 bases from V and 0 bases from J, leaving 8 bases between. This CDR3 is built from 14 residues. Data came from immunoSEQ multiplex PCR; TCRdb stores just in-frame clones and leaves some out. The sample yields some 210,000 clones, roughly four fifths seen once. The clonotype was recovered from a woman aged 70 to 79 with active or convalescent COVID-19. Sequencing was performed on peripheral blood. The chain combines TRBV4-1 with TRBJ2-7; tentative D call: TRBD1 (6 bases). Written as DNA, the CDR3 is TGCGCCAGCAGCCAACAGGGGATCTCCTACGAGCAGTACTTC. This sequence encodes CASSQQGISYEQYF.